The clone carrying this T cell receptor beta chain was recorded at least ten times. Its antigen is undetermined. What was amplified from RNA transcripts were TCR beta CDR3 regions. The HTBI primer set was used in a first-round RT-PCR of the TCR CDR3. MiXCR, run by TCRdb on the multiplex PCR reads, gives a single entry per CDR3 protein. This repertoire shows 600,000 to 650,000 distinct CDR3 sequences, 15% to 20% found once; its top ten account for around 3.9%. With a duration under 2 months, the hyperthyroidism was newly diagnosed in patients aged 18 to 65. The data were obtained in a study of T cells in Graves' hyperthyroidism and ophthalmopathy. Findings and caveats of the study: Ophthalmopathy got predicted by the model a median approximately six months before its onset. Blood also held most thyroid clonotypes expanded beyond 0.001.

J gave up 3 bases and V 6 bases, and 3 bases lay outside the gene matches. CDR3 length: 12 amino acids. Germline CDR1 is DFQATT and CDR2 is SNEGSKA (reference sequence). The V call is TRBV20-1, the J call TRBJ2-7; 9 bases align to TRBD1. The material sequenced was blood. The TCR sequence derives from a young woman with Graves' hyperthyroidism. The CDR3 reads CSARTGDYEQYF. The CDR3 region has the DNA TGCAGTGCACGGACAGGGGACTACGAGCAGTACTTC.